A selection of T cell receptor beta chains follows, all from one sample in a study of cytomegalovirus exposure and HLA in healthy donors. Measured with immunoSEQ multiplex PCR; TCRdb has only the in-frame clones, and not every one. Of about 330,000 clones in the sample, 86% were seen once. The specimen sequenced was PBMCs. These receptors all come from a woman aged 18-30 years in good health and CMV-seronegative. Each CDR3 is given with its conserved first and last residue. The order of the fields is V gene, D gene, J gene, clone size, CDR3 protein, CDR3 DNA. A D gene is named only where the DNA matches it firmly. Clone size appears in some rows only: once, few, many, or a class for an expanded clone.

V: TRBV2; D: -; J: TRBJ1-1; size: -; CDR3: CASTPGGVNTEAFF; DNA: TGTGCCAGCACCCCCGGGGGGGTGAACACTGAAGCTTTCTTT
V: TRBV4-3; D: -; J: TRBJ1-3; size: -; CDR3: CASSQEGGAGNTIYF; DNA: TGCGCCAGCAGCCAAGAGGGGGGAGCTGGAAACACCATATATTTT
V: TRBV6-5; D: -; J: TRBJ2-3; size: -; CDR3: CASSYLAGTDTQYF; DNA: TGTGCCAGCAGTTACTTGGCTGGCACAGATACGCAGTATTTT
V: TRBV30; D: TRBD2; J: TRBJ2-7; size: -; CDR3: CAWSVFSGKYFYEQYF; DNA: TGTGCCTGGAGTGTTTTTAGCGGGAAGTATTTCTACGAGCAGTACTTC
V: TRBV19; D: TRBD1; J: TRBJ1-2; size: once; CDR3: CASSVDPYPDRGDGYTF; DNA: TGTGCCAGTAGCGTTGACCCATACCCGGACAGGGGGGATGGCTACACCTTC
V: TRBV27; D: -; J: TRBJ1-2; size: -; CDR3: CASSLSEGGGYTF; DNA: TGTGCCAGCAGTTTATCGGAGGGTGGTGGCTACACCTTC
V: TRBV5-4; D: TRBD2; J: TRBJ2-1; size: -; CDR3: CASSLGASGAHNEQFF; DNA: TGTGCCAGCAGCTTAGGGGCTAGCGGAGCACACAATGAGCAGTTCTTC
V: TRBV19; D: TRBD1; J: TRBJ2-7; size: many; CDR3: CASSRTGNYEQYF; DNA: TGTGCCAGTAGTAGGACAGGGAACTACGAGCAGTACTTC
V: TRBV4-3; D: -; J: TRBJ1-2; size: -; CDR3: CASSQMIKGGYGYTF; DNA: TGCGCCAGCAGCCAAATGATAAAGGGCGGGTATGGCTACACCTTC
V: TRBV7-9; D: TRBD2; J: TRBJ2-7; size: -; CDR3: CASSLWNSGGIYEQYF; DNA: TGTGCCAGCAGCTTGTGGAATTCGGGGGGGATCTACGAGCAGTACTTC
V: TRBV5-1; D: TRBD2; J: TRBJ2-3; size: -; CDR3: CASSLVLAGEDTQYF; DNA: TGCGCCAGCAGCTTGGTGCTAGCGGGAGAGGATACGCAGTATTTT